This TCR beta chain was identified in a study of cytomegalovirus exposure and HLA in healthy donors. Study-wide findings and caveats: Later on, analysis showed that most CMV-associated TCR beta chains appeared to be HLA-restricted. Through in vitro validation, three CMV-associated chains were shown to be specific for CMV antigens. Cytomegalovirus-associated status was assigned to about 150 TCR beta chains.

The CDR3 is 16 amino acids. The germline V gene has CDR1 KGHSH and CDR2 LQKENI. After removal of 3 bases from V and 6 bases from J, the junction contained 10 bases not matched to a gene. Comment on this clone: Its matching antigen is unknown.

PCR amplification relied on 60 Vbeta primers (plus 13 Jbeta primers). This table comes from immunoSEQ multiplex PCR, and its TCRdb copy is limited to in-frame clones, with some not included. The sample has tens of thousands of clones; approximately 74% are singletons. This sequence joins TRBV18 and TRBJ1-5; the match to TRBD1 covers 8 bases. This sequence was found in a woman aged 50 to 60 in good health and CMV-seropositive. Specimen: PBMCs. This chain's CDR3 is CASSPLGQGSSQPQHF. The CDR3 coding sequence is TGTGCCAGCTCACCTTTAGGACAGGGCTCTTCTCAGCCCCAGCATTTT.